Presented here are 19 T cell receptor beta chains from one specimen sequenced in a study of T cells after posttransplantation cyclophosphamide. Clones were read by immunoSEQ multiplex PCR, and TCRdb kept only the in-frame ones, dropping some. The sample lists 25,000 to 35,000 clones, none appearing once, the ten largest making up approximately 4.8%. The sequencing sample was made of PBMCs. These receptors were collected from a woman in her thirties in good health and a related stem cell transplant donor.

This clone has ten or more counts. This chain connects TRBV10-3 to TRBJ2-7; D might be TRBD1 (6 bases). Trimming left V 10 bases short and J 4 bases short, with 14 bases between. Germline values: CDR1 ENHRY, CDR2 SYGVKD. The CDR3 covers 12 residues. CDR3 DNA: TGTGCCAGCTCCTCTCAGGGGTACGAGCAGTACTTC. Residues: CASSSQGYEQYF.

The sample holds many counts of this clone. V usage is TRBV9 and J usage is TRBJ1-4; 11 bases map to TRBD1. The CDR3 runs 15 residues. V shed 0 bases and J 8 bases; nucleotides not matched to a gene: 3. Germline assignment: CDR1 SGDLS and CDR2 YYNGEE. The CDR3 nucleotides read TGTGCCAGCAGCGTAGAGGACAGGGGGCGGGAAAAACTGTTTTTT. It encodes CASSVEDRGREKLFF.

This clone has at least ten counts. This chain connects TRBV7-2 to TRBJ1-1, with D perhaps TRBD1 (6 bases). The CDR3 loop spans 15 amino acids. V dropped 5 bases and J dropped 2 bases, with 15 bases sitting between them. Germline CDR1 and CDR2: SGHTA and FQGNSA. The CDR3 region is CASSGNREGNTEAFF. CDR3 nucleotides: TGTGCCAGCAGCGGTAACAGGGAGGGAAACACTGAAGCTTTCTTT.

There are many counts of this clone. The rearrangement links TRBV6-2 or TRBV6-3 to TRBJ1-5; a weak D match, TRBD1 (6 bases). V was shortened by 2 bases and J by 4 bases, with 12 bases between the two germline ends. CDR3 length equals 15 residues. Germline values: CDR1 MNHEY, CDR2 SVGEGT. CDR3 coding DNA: TGTGCCAGCAGTTACGGGACATCACAAAATCAGCCCCAGCATTTT. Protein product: CASSYGTSQNQPQHF.

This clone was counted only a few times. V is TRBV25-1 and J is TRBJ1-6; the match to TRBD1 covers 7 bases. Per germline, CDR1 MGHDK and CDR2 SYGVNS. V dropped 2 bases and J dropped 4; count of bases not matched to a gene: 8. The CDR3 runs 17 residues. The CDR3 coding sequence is TGTGCCAGCAGTGAAGACAGGGCGGCAGGATATAATTCACCCCTCCACTTT. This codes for CASSEDRAAGYNSPLHF.

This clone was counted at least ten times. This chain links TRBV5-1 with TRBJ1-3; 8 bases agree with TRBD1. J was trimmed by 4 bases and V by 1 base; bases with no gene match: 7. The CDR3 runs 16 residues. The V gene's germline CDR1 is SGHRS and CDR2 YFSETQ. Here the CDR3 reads CASSLPLGTGGNTIYF. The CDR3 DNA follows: TGCGCCAGCAGCTTGCCCTTAGGGACAGGCGGAAACACCATATATTTT. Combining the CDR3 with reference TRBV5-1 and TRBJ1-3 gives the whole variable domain KAGVTQTPRYLIKTRGQQVTLSCSPISGHRSVSWYQQTPGQGLQFLFEYFSETQRNKGNFPGRFSGRQFSNSRSEMNVSTLELGDSALYLCASSLPLGTGGNTIYFGEGSWLTVV.

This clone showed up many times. The CDR3 is CASRYSGGGTADNSPLHF. In DNA, the CDR3 is TGTGCCAGCAGGTACTCTGGCGGCGGGACAGCCGATAATTCACCCCTCCACTTT. The chain couples TRBV7-2 to TRBJ1-6; 7 bases line up with TRBD1. The V segment lost 6 bases and the J segment 5 bases; nucleotides outside the gene matches: 16. There are 18 residues in the CDR3. Germline V gene lookup returns CDR1 SGHTA and CDR2 FQGNSA.

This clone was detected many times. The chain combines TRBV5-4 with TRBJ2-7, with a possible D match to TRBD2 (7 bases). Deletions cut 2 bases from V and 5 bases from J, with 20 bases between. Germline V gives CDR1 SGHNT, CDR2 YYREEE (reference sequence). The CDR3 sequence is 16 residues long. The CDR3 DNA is TGTGCCAGCAGCTTTCCCCGAAGGGGGGGGAACGACGAGCAGTACTTC. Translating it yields CASSFPRRGGNDEQYF.

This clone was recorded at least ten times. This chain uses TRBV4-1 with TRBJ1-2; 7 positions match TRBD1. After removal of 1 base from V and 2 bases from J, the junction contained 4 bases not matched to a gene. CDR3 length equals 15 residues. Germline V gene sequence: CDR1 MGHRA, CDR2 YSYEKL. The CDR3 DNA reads TGCGCCAGCAGCCAAGCCCCACAGGGGAACTATGGCTACACCTTC. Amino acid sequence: CASSQAPQGNYGYTF.

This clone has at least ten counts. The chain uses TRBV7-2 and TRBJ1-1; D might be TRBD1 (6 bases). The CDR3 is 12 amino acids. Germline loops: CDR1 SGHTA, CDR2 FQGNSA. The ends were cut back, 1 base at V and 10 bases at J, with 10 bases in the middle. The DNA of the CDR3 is TGTGCCAGCAGCTTAGACACAGGGAGAGCTTTCTTT. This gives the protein CASSLDTGRAFF.

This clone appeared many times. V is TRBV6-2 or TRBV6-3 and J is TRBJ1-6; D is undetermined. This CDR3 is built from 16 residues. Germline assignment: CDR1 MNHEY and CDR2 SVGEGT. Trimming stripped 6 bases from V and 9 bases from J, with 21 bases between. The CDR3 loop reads CASRKIAAGEGSPLHF. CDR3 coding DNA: TGTGCCAGCAGAAAAATCGCAGCAGGAGAAGGTTCACCCCTCCACTTT.

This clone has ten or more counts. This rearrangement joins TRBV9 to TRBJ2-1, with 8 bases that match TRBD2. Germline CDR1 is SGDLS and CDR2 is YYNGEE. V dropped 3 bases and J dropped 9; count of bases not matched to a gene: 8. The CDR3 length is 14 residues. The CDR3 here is CASSAGGSGAEQFF. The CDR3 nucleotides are TGTGCCAGCAGCGCCGGGGGTAGCGGGGCTGAGCAGTTCTTC.

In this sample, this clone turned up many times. The CDR3 spells CASSARHNTEAFF. The DNA for the CDR3 is TGTGCCAGCAGTGCACGACATAACACTGAAGCTTTCTTT. This chain joins TRBV27 and TRBJ1-1; D remains ambiguous. The V gene lost 5 bases and the J gene lost 2 bases, with 9 bases spanning the gap. Germline CDR1 MNHEY, CDR2 SMNVEV (reference sequence). This CDR3 region has 13 residues.

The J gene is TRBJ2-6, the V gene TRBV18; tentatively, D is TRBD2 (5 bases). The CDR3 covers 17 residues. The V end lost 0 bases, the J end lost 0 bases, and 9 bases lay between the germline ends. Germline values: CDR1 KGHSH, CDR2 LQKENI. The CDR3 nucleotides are TGTGCCAGCTCACCACCATCGGGGAACTCTGGGGCCAACGTCCTGACTTTC. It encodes CASSPPSGNSGANVLTF.

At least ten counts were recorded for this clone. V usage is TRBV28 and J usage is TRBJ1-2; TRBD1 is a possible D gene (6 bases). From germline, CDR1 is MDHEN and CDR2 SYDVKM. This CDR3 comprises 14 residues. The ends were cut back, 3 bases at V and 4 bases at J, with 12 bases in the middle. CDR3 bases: TGTGCCAGCAGTTTGAAAAGAGGGGGCTATGGCTACACCTTC. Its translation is CASSLKRGGYGYTF.

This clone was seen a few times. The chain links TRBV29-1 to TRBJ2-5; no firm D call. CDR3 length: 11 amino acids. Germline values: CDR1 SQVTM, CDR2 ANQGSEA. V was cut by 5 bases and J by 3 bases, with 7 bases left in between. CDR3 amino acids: CSVRQEETQYF. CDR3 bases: TGCAGCGTTCGGCAGGAAGAGACCCAGTACTTC. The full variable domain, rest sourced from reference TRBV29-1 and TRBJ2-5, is SAVISQKPSRDICQRGTSLTIQCQVDSQVTMMFWYRQQPGQSLTLIATANQGSEATYESGFVIDKFPISRPNLTFSTLTVSNMSPEDSSIYLCSVRQEETQYFGPGTRLLVL.

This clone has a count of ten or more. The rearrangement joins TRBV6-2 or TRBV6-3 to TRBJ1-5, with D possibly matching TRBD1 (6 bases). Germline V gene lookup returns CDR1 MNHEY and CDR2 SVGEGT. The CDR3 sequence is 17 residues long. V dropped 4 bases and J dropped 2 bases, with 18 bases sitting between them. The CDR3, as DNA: TGTGCCAGCAGTTCTGATCTTGGATGGACAGGCAATCAGCCCCAGCATTTT. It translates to CASSSDLGWTGNQPQHF.

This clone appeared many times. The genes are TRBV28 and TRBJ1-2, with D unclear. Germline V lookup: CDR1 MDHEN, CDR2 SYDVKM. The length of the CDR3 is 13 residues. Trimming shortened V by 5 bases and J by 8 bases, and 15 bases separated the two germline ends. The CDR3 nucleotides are TGTGCCAGCAGTCCCTTTACGACTCGGGGCTACACCTTC. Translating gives CASSPFTTRGYTF.

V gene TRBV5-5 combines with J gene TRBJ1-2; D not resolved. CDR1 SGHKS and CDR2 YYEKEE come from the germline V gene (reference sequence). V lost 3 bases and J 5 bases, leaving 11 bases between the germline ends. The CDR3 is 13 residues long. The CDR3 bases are TGTGCCAGCAGCTCAGAGGCATTTTATGGCTACACCTTC. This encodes CASSSEAFYGYTF.